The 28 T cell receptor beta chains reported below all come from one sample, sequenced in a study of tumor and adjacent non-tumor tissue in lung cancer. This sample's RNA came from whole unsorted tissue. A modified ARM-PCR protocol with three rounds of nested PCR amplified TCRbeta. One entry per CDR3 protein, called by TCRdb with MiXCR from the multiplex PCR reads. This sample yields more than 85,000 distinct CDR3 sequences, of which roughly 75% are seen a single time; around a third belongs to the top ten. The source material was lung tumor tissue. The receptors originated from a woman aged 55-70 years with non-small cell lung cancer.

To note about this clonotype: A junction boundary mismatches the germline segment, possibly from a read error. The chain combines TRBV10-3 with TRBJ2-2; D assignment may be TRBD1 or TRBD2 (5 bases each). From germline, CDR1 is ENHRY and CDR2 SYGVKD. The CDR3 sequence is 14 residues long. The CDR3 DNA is TGTGCCATCTGTGCACAATCGGACACCGGGGTGCTGTTTTTT. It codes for CAICAQSDTGVLFF.

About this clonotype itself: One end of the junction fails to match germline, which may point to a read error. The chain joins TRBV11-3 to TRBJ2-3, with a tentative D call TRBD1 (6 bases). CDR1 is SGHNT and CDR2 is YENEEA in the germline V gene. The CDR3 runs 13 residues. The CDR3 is CAGRRDNGDTQYF. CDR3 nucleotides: TGTGCCGGCAGACGGGACAACGGGGATACGCAGTATTTC.

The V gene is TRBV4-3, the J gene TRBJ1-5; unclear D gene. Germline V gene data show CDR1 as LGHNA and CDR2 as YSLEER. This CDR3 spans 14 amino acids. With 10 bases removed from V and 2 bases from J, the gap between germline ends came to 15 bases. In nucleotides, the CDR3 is TGCGCCACTAGCCAAGATCGTGGCAATCAGCCCCAGCATTTT. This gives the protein CATSQDRGNQPQHF.

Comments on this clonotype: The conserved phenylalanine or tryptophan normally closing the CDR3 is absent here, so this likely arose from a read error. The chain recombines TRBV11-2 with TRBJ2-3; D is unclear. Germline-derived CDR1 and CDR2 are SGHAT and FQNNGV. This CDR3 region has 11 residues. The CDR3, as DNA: TGTGCTAGCAGTTTAACAGATATGCAGTATCTT. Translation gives CASSLTDMQYL.

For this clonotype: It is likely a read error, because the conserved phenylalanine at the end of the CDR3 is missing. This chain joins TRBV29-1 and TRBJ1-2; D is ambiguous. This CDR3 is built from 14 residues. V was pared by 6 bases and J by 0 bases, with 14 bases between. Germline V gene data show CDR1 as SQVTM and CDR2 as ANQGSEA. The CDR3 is CSVQFYRSNYGYTL. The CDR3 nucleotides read TGCAGCGTCCAATTCTACAGATCTAACTATGGCTACACCTTG.

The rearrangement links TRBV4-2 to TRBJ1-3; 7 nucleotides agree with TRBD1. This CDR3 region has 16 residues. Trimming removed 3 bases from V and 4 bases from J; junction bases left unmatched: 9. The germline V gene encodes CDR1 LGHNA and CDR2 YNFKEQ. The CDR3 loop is CASSHLTGETGNTIYF. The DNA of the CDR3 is TGTGCCAGCAGCCACCTTACAGGGGAGACGGGAAACACCATATATTTT.

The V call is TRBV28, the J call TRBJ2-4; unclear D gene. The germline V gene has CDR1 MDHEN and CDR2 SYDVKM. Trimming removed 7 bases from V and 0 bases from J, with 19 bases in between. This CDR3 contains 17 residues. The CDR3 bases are TGTGCCAGCAACTTACCCGACTCCGGAATAGCCAAAAACATTCAGTACTTC. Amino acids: CASNLPDSGIAKNIQYF.

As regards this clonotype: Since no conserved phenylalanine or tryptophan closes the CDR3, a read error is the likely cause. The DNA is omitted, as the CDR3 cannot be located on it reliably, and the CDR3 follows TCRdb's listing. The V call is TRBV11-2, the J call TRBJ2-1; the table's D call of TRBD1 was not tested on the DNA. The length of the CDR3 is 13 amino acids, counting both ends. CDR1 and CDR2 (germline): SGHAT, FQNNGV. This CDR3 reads CTSSLDPQGMRFL.

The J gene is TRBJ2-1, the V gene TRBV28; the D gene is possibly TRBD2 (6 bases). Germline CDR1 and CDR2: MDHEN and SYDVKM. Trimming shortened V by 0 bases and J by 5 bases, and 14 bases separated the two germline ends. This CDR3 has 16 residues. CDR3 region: CASSLWGTAGHNEQFF. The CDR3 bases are TGTGCCAGCAGTTTATGGGGGACCGCGGGACACAATGAGCAGTTCTTC.

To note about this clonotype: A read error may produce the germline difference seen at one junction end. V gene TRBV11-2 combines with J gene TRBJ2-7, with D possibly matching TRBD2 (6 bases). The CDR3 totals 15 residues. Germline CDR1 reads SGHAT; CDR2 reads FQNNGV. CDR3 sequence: CASSYGTNGSYAQYF. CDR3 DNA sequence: TGTGCCAGCAGCTACGGGACCAACGGGAGCTACGCGCAGTACTTC. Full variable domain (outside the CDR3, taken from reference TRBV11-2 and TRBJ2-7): EAGVAQSPRYKIIEKRQSVAFWCNPISGHATLYWYQQILGQGPKLLIQFQNNGVVDDSQLPKDRFSAERLKGVDSTLKIQPAKLEDSAVYLCASSYGTNGSYAQYFGPGTRLTVT.

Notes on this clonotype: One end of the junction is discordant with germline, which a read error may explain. The CDR3 sequence is CSARDGMGTNYGYTF. The CDR3 DNA reads as TGCAGTGCTAGAGATGGTATGGGAACTAACTATGGGTACACCTTC. The V and J genes are TRBV20-1 and TRBJ1-2; D is uncertain. The length of the CDR3 is 15 residues. The germline V gene has CDR1 DFQATT and CDR2 SNEGSKA (reference sequence).

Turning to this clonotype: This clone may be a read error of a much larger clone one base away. The DNA of the CDR3 is TGCTCCAGCAGCCTGGACAGGGATTATACCTATGGCTACACCTTC. Translated, it gives CSSSLDRDYTYGYTF. The rearrangement joins TRBV5-1 to TRBJ1-2, with 8 positions matching TRBD1. CDR1 is SGHRS, CDR2 YFSETQ, per germline. This CDR3 has 15 amino acids. Together with reference TRBV5-1 and TRBJ1-2, the CDR3 gives the full variable domain: KAGVTQTPRYLIKTRGQQVTLSCSPISGHRSVSWYQQTPGQGLQFLFEYFSETQRNKGNFPGRFSGRQFSNSRSEMNVSTLELGDSALYLCSSSLDRDYTYGYTFGSGTRLTVV.

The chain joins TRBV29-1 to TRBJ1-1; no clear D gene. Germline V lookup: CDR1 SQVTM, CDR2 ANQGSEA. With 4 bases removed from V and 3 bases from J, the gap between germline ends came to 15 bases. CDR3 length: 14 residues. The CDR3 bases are TGCAGCGTTGGTGAGAGGAGATCGTACACTGAAGCTTTCTTT. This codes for CSVGERRSYTEAFF.

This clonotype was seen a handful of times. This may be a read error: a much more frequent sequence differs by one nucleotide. The CDR3 sequence is CASSQGLLTDAFF. The DNA for the CDR3 is TGTGCCAGCAGCCAAGGGTTACTTACTGATGCTTTCTTT. The chain is built from TRBV14 and TRBJ1-1, with D unresolved. From germline, CDR1 is SGHDN and CDR2 FVKESK. The CDR3 is made up of 13 amino acids.

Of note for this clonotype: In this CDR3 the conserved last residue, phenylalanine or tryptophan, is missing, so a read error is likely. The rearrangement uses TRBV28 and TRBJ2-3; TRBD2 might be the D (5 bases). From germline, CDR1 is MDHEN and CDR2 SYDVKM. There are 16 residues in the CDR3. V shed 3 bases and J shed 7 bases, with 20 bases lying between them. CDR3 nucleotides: TGTGCCAGCAGTTTTAATTGGGGTAGCGAAGGTTATACGCAGTATTAT. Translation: CASSFNWGSEGYTQYY.

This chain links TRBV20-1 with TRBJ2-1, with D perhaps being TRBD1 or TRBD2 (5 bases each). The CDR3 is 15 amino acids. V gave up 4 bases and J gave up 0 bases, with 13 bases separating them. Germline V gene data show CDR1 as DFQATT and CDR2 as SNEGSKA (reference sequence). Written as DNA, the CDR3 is TGCAGTGCTACCGGGGCCCCCCGCTCCTACAATGAGCAGTTCTTC. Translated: CSATGAPRSYNEQFF.

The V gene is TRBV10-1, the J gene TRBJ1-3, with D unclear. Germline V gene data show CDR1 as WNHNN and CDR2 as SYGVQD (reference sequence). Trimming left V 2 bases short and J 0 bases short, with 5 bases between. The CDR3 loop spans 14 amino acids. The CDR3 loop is CASSEDNSGNTIYF. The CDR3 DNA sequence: TGCGCCAGCAGTGAGGATAACTCTGGAAACACCATATATTTT.

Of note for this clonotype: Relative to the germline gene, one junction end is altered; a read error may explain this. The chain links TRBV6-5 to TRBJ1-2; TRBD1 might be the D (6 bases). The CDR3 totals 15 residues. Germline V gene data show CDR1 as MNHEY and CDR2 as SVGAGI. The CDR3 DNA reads TGTGCCAGCAGACAACTCCGGGGACATGGGTATGACTACACCTTC. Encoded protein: CASRQLRGHGYDYTF.

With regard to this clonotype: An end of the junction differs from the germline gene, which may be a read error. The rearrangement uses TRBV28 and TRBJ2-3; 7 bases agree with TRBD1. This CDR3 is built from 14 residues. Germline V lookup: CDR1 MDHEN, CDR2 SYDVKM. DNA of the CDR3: TGTACCAGCATCCACGGACAGGGCACAGATACGCAGTATTTT. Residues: CTSIHGQGTDTQYF.

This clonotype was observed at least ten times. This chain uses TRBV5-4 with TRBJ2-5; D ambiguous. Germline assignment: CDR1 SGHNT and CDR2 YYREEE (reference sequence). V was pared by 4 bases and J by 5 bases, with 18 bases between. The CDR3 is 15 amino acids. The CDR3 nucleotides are TGTGCCAGCAGCGCTGACGGACCAAAAAGGGAGACCCAGTACTTC. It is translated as CASSADGPKRETQYF. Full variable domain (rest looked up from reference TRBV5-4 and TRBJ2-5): ETGVTQSPTHLIKTRGQQVTLRCSSQSGHNTVSWYQQALGQGPQFIFQYYREEENGRGNFPPRFSGLQFPNYSSELNVNALELDDSALYLCASSADGPKRETQYFGPGTRLLVL.

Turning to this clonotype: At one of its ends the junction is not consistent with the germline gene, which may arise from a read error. For the CDR3, the DNA is TGTGGCAGCAGCGATCGTTCGGGGGGGGACTATGGCTACACCTTC. The encoded protein is CGSSDRSGGDYGYTF. The rearrangement joins TRBV25-1 to TRBJ1-2; perhaps TRBD1 as D (5 bases). There are 15 residues in the CDR3. The germline V gene has CDR1 MGHDK and CDR2 SYGVNS.

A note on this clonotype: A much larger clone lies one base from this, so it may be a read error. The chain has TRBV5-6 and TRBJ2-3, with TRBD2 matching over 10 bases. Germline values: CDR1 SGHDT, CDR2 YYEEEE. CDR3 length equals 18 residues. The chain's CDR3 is CASGLLAGVHSSTDTQYF. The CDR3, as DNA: TGTGCCAGCGGCTTGCTAGCGGGGGTTCATTCTAGCACAGATACGCAGTATTTT.

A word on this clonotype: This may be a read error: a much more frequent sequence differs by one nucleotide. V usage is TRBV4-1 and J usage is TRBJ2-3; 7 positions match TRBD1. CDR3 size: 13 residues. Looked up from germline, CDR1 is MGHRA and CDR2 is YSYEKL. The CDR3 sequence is CASSDNRGDRQYF. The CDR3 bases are TGCGCCAGCAGCGATAACAGGGGCGATAGGCAGTATTTT.

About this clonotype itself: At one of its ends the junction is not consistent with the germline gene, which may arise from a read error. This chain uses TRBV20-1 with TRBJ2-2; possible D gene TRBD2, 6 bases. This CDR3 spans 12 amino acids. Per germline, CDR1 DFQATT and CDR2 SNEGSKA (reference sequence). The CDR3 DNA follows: TGCAGTGCTAGACCGAACACGGGGGAGTTGTTTTTT. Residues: CSARPNTGELFF.

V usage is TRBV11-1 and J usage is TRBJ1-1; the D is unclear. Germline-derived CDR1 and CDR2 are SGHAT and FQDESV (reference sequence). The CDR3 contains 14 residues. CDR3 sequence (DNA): TGTGACGGCAGCTTAGAAGATTTACTGTCTGAAGCTTTCTTT. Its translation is CDGSLEDLLSEAFF.

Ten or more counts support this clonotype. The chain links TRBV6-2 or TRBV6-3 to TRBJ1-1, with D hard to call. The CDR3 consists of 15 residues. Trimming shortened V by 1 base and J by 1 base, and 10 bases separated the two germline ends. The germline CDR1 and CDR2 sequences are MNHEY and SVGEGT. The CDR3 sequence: CASSYYAYQNTEAFF. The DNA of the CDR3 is TGTGCCAGCAGTTACTACGCCTATCAGAACACTGAAGCTTTCTTT.

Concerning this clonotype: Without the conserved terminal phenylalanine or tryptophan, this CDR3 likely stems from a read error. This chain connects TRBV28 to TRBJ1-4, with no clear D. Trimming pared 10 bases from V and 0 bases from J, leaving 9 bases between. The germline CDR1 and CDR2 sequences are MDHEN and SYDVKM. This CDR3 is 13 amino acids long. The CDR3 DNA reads TGTGCCACCAATCCTGCAACTAATGAAAAACTGTTTATT. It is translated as CATNPATNEKLFI.

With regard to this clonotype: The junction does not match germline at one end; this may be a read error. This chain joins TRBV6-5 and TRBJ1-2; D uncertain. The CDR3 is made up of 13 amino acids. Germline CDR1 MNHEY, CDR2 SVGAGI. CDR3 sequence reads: CVSSSWPAYGYSF. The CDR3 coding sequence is TGTGTCAGCAGTTCCTGGCCAGCCTATGGCTACAGCTTC.